Presented here are 32 T cell receptor beta chains from one specimen sequenced in a study of T cell responses to AZD1222 COVID-19 vaccine. Measured with immunoSEQ multiplex PCR; TCRdb has only the in-frame clones, and not every one. Among approximately 110,000 clones listed, approximately 85% were seen once. The specimen comprised peripheral blood, sampled 28 days after the second AZD1222 dose. The receptor source for this set is an adult who received the AZD1222 COVID-19 vaccine.

This clone was seen ten or more times. CDR3 nucleotides: TGCGCCAGCAGCCGCGTATTGACAGGACTCTCTGGAAACACCATATATTTT. Residues: CASSRVLTGLSGNTIYF. The chain carries TRBV4-1 and TRBJ1-3, with D possibly being TRBD1 (6 bases). The length of the CDR3 is 17 residues. CDR1 and CDR2 from the germline V gene are MGHRA and YSYEKL. The V and J ends lost 4 bases and 0 bases respectively, with 16 bases between them.

This rearrangement joins TRBV27 to TRBJ1-5; the D is unclear. V gave up 2 bases and J gave up 7 bases, with 12 bases separating them. The CDR3 is made up of 14 amino acids. Germline values: CDR1 MNHEY, CDR2 SMNVEV (reference sequence). This CDR3 is CASSLGSGFQPQHF. The CDR3 DNA reads TGTGCCAGCAGTTTAGGGTCCGGCTTCCAGCCCCAGCATTTT.

This clone has only a few counts. This chain joins TRBV7-9 and TRBJ2-2; unclear D gene. The CDR3 totals 15 residues. V lost 4 bases, J lost 1 base, and 10 bases lay in between. Germline CDR1 SEHNR, CDR2 FQNEAQ (reference sequence). This CDR3 reads CASSSPVRNTGELFF. Here the CDR3 DNA reads TGTGCCAGCAGCTCCCCAGTCAGGAACACCGGGGAGCTGTTTTTT.

The V call is TRBV5-1, the J call TRBJ1-6; TRBD1 aligns across 7 bases. V shed 0 bases, J shed 9 bases, and the junction held 12 bases outside the gene matches. CDR1 is SGHRS and CDR2 is YFSETQ in the germline V gene. This CDR3 comprises 17 residues. CDR3 in amino acids: CASSLAGTVGVSSPLHF. CDR3 bases: TGCGCCAGCAGCTTGGCAGGGACAGTCGGGGTTAGTTCACCCCTCCACTTT.

V and J are TRBV7-3 and TRBJ1-2; the D gene is possibly TRBD1 (6 bases). Germline CDR1 reads SGHTA; CDR2 reads FQGTGA. V lost 5 bases to trimming and J lost 4 bases, with 20 bases between them. CDR3 size: 16 residues. The CDR3 reads CASSPIGGAQGYGYTF. The CDR3 DNA follows: TGTGCCAGCAGCCCTATCGGGGGGGCGCAGGGCTATGGCTACACCTTC.

This sequence joins TRBV14 and TRBJ2-7, with 9 bases aligning to TRBD2. CDR3 size: 15 residues. Germline lookup yields CDR1 SGHDN and CDR2 FVKESK. The trim removed 4 bases at V and 2 bases at J, leaving 6 bases unmatched. This CDR3 is CASSRAGGRTYEQYF. CDR3 coding DNA: TGTGCCAGCAGCCGAGCGGGGGGCCGAACCTACGAGCAGTACTTC.

The chain is built from TRBV2 and TRBJ2-2, with 7 bases aligning to TRBD1. The CDR3 sequence is 17 residues long. J lost 1 base, V lost 0 bases, and 5 bases had no gene match. The germline V gene encodes CDR1 SNHLY and CDR2 FYNNEI. DNA for the CDR3: TGTGCCAGCAGTGAAGCGATCCGGGACAGGAACACCGGGGAGCTGTTTTTT. This codes for CASSEAIRDRNTGELFF. Complete variable domain (other parts from reference TRBV2 and TRBJ2-2): EPEVTQTPSHQVTQMGQEVILRCVPISNHLYFYWYRQILGQKVEFLVSFYNNEISEKSEIFDDQFSVERPDGSNFTLKIRSTKLEDSAMYFCASSEAIRDRNTGELFFGEGSRLTVL.

This sequence joins TRBV9 and TRBJ1-1; maybe TRBD1 (5 bases). The germline V and J ends were trimmed by 4 bases and 1 base, with 11 bases remaining between them. CDR1 and CDR2 (germline): SGDLS, YYNGEE. This CDR3 has 14 amino acids. The DNA for the CDR3 is TGTGCCAGCAGCCTACAGGATTCGAACACTGAAGCTTTCTTT. Encoded protein: CASSLQDSNTEAFF. The full variable domain, with the rest looked up from reference TRBV9 and TRBJ1-1, is DSGVTQTPKHLITATGQRVTLRCSPRSGDLSVYWYQQSLDQGLQFLIQYYNGEERAKGNILERFSAQQFPDLHSELNLSSLELGDSALYFCASSLQDSNTEAFFGQGTRLTVV.

The sample holds a few counts of this clone. J is TRBJ2-3 and V is TRBV5-1; D gene uncertain. Trimming removed 5 bases at V and 5 bases at J, with 15 bases between. The V gene's germline CDR1 is SGHRS and CDR2 YFSETQ. This CDR3 spans 14 amino acids. CDR3 protein: CASRMARGEDTQYF. For the CDR3, the DNA is TGCGCCAGCAGGATGGCCCGAGGTGAAGATACGCAGTATTTT.

This chain joins TRBV3-1 (or the pseudogene TRBV3-2) and TRBJ1-6, with 9 bases that match TRBD1. V dropped 3 bases and J dropped 12; count of bases not matched to a gene: 18. The CDR3 covers 18 residues. Looked up from germline, CDR1 is LGHDT and CDR2 is YNNKEL (reference sequence). The CDR3 DNA reads as TGTGCCAGCAGCCAGGGCTTAGCGGACGGGACAGGGATCAGACCCCTCCACTTT. It yields the protein CASSQGLADGTGIRPLHF.

The chain combines TRBV5-8 with TRBJ2-1; no definite D call. The CDR3 totals 12 residues. Germline CDR1 and CDR2: SGHTS and YDEGEE. V was clipped by 2 bases and J by 10 bases, with 10 bases between them. The CDR3 DNA reads as TGTGCCAGCAGCTTAAAGGGAATCGAGCAGTTCTTC. This encodes CASSLKGIEQFF.

The genes are TRBV7-9 and TRBJ1-2, with TRBD1 matching 9 bases. V was pared by 1 base and J by 2 bases, with 5 bases of the junction left unmatched. The CDR3 spans 16 residues. Germline CDR1 and CDR2: SEHNR and FQNEAQ (reference sequence). In DNA form, the CDR3 reads TGTGCCAGCAGCTTAGTCCCGGACAGGGGAAACTATGGCTACACCTTC. Translated, it gives CASSLVPDRGNYGYTF.

The V and J genes are TRBV6-5 and TRBJ1-2; D is unclear. V lost 2 bases and J 3 bases, leaving 10 bases between the germline ends. The CDR3 sequence is 14 residues long. Germline CDR1 MNHEY, CDR2 SVGAGI. CDR3 protein: CASSYESVHYGYTF. For the CDR3, the DNA is TGTGCCAGCAGTTACGAGTCAGTGCACTATGGCTACACCTTC.

This sequence joins TRBV5-1 and TRBJ2-7; tentatively, D is TRBD1 or TRBD2 (5 bases each). There are 15 residues in the CDR3. Trimming removed 7 bases from V and 2 bases from J, with 19 bases in between. In germline, CDR1 is SGHRS, CDR2 YFSETQ. The CDR3 protein is CASRNGKTETYEQYF. Written as DNA, the CDR3 is TGCGCCAGCCGGAACGGGAAGACAGAGACCTACGAGCAGTACTTC.

This chain uses TRBV5-5 with TRBJ1-5; a weak D match, TRBD1 (6 bases). V was trimmed by 4 bases and J by 4 bases, leaving 18 bases between them. The CDR3 is 16 residues long. The germline gives CDR1 SGHKS, CDR2 YYEKEE (reference sequence). CDR3 coding DNA: TGTGCCAGCAGCCGAGACGGGACATTTAAAAATCAGCCCCAGCATTTT. Encoded protein: CASSRDGTFKNQPQHF.

This clone was seen just once. The chain uses TRBV6-5 and TRBJ2-5; D call uncertain. Trimming left V 2 bases short and J 0 bases short, with 4 bases between. CDR1 and CDR2 (germline): MNHEY, SVGAGI. The CDR3 runs 13 residues. CDR3 nucleotide sequence: TGTGCCAGCAGTTACCTTTACCAAGAGACCCAGTACTTC. It codes for CASSYLYQETQYF.

The V call is TRBV2, the J call TRBJ2-7, with D perhaps matching TRBD1 or TRBD2 (5 bases each). This CDR3 has 15 residues. V lost 6 bases and J lost 2, with 17 bases in between. Germline CDR1 SNHLY, CDR2 FYNNEI. This chain's CDR3 is CASRDTGTRPYEQYF. CDR3 nucleotides: TGTGCCAGCAGGGATACCGGGACGCGACCCTACGAGCAGTACTTC.

This clone was seen only a few times. This sequence joins TRBV18 and TRBJ1-1; D perhaps matches TRBD1 (5 bases). This CDR3 spans 15 amino acids. CDR1 KGHSH and CDR2 LQKENI come from the germline V gene. Trimming shortened V by 0 bases and J by 6 bases, and 14 bases separated the two germline ends. CDR3 coding DNA: TGTGCCAGCTCACCACCGGGGCAGGGAGGAGCTGAAGCTTTCTTT. This sequence encodes CASSPPGQGGAEAFF.

The V call is TRBV5-1, the J call TRBJ2-1; D could derive from TRBD1 or TRBD2 (5 bases each). V was clipped by 4 bases and J by 4 bases, with 24 bases between them. Germline V CDR1 and CDR2: SGHRS, YFSETQ. This CDR3 has 18 amino acids. CDR3 amino acids: CASSTQGRLLSGYNEQFF. The CDR3 coding sequence is TGCGCCAGCAGCACCCAGGGACGCCTACTTTCGGGTTACAATGAGCAGTTCTTC.

The rearrangement uses TRBV23-1 and TRBJ1-5; D possibly corresponds to TRBD1 (5 bases). TRBV23-1 is given ORF status, its function remaining uncertain. The CDR3 has 17 residues. V was cut by 1 base and J by 5 bases, with 18 bases left in between. The CDR3 spells CASSQFKGDQGYQPQHF. CDR3 nucleotide sequence: TGCGCCAGCAGTCAATTTAAGGGCGACCAGGGATATCAGCCCCAGCATTTT.

The chain uses TRBV5-6 and TRBJ2-2; perhaps TRBD1 as D (5 bases). CDR1 is SGHDT, CDR2 YYEEEE, per germline. This CDR3 has 15 residues. Trimming took off 2 bases at V and 4 bases at J, with 12 bases between the two ends. The CDR3 DNA reads TGTGCCAGCAGCTTCCCAGGGATGGGCACCGGGGAGCTGTTTTTT. The encoded protein is CASSFPGMGTGELFF.

V and J are TRBV18 and TRBJ2-1, with 12 nucleotides matching TRBD1. V lost 6 bases and J lost 8; bases outside the gene matches: 8. The CDR3 totals 15 residues. Germline CDR1 reads KGHSH; CDR2 reads LQKENI. CDR3: CASSQPGQGAYEQFF. CDR3 DNA: TGTGCCAGCTCTCAGCCGGGACAGGGGGCATATGAGCAGTTCTTC.

The chain is built from TRBV6-5 and TRBJ1-5, with 11 bases lining up with TRBD1. CDR1 is MNHEY and CDR2 is SVGAGI in the germline V gene. Unmatched junction bases numbered 5, after V lost 5 bases and J lost 5 bases. The CDR3 totals 15 residues. This CDR3 is CASSTWDRGDQPQHF. CDR3 bases: TGTGCCAGCAGTACATGGGACAGGGGGGATCAGCCCCAGCATTTT.

The V gene is TRBV12-3 or TRBV12-4, the J gene TRBJ1-2; 7 bases map to TRBD1. The CDR3 contains 13 residues. Losses at the gene ends were 6 bases for V and 7 bases for J; bases not matched to a gene: 8. This CDR3 is CASRKTGRGGYTF. The DNA of the CDR3 is TGTGCCAGCAGGAAGACAGGGAGGGGTGGCTACACCTTC.

The chain is built from TRBV7-2 and TRBJ2-5; D possibly corresponds to TRBD2 (6 bases). The V gene lost 5 bases and the J gene lost 0 bases, with 16 bases spanning the gap. Germline assignment: CDR1 SGHTA and CDR2 FQGNSA. This CDR3 has 16 amino acids. CDR3 DNA sequence: TGTGCCAGCAGCCTTTATGGTCGGGGGAACCAAGAGACCCAGTACTTC. The encoded protein is CASSLYGRGNQETQYF. Based on the CDR3 plus reference TRBV7-2 and TRBJ2-5, the full variable domain is GAGVSQSPSNKVTEKGKDVELRCDPISGHTALYWYRQSLGQGLEFLIYFQGNSAPDKSGLPSDRFSAERTGGSVSTLTIQRTQQEDSAVYLCASSLYGRGNQETQYFGPGTRLLVL.

This chain connects TRBV11-2 to TRBJ1-1; D gene ambiguous. The CDR3 runs to 13 residues. V lost 2 bases, J lost 3 bases, and 7 bases lay in between. CDR1 and CDR2 (germline): SGHAT, FQNNGV. The CDR3 loop is CASSLTSYTEAFF. The CDR3 region has the DNA TGTGCCAGCAGCTTAACGAGTTACACTGAAGCTTTCTTT.

The sample holds one count of this clone. The gene calls are TRBV6-2 or TRBV6-3 and TRBJ2-6; the D is unclear. The CDR3 consists of 16 residues. V lost 4 bases, J lost 5 bases, and 15 bases lay in between. Germline-derived CDR1 and CDR2 are MNHEY and SVGEGT. For the CDR3, the DNA is TGTGCCAGCAGTTCGTTTATCTCGCTCAGGGCCAACGTCCTGACTTTC. Its protein product is CASSSFISLRANVLTF.

The chain is built from TRBV9 and TRBJ2-3; D gene unclear. CDR3 length equals 12 residues. V lost 0 bases, J lost 4 bases, and 3 bases lay in between. Germline CDR1 is SGDLS and CDR2 is YYNGEE. CDR3: CASSVDSDTQYF. The CDR3, as DNA: TGTGCCAGCAGCGTAGATTCAGATACGCAGTATTTT.

For this clone: One end of the junction is discordant with germline, which a read error may explain. This sequence joins TRBV7-6 and TRBJ2-3, with 8 bases fitting TRBD2. The CDR3 totals 13 residues. CDR1 and CDR2 (germline): SGHVS, FNYEAQ. Written as DNA, the CDR3 is TGTGCCACCAGCGGGGGCAGCACAGATACGCAGTATTTT. This encodes CATSGGSTDTQYF.

The chain is built from TRBV5-4 and TRBJ2-3; TRBD2 matches 11 bases. The CDR3 consists of 15 residues. Looked up from germline, CDR1 is SGHNT and CDR2 is YYREEE (reference sequence). The J segment lost 2 bases and the V segment lost 6 bases, leaving 5 bases of the junction unmatched. The DNA of the CDR3 is TGTGCCAGCATGCCTAGCGGGGGGTTCACAGATACGCAGTATTTT. Its translation: CASMPSGGFTDTQYF.

This clone was recorded only once. The V gene is TRBV5-1, the J gene TRBJ1-5; TRBD1 is a possible D gene (6 bases). The CDR3 is 16 amino acids. The germline gives CDR1 SGHRS, CDR2 YFSETQ. Trimming removed 3 bases at V and 4 bases at J, with 17 bases between. The DNA for the CDR3 is TGCGCCAGCAGCTGGGGCTACAGGGAGCCAAATCAGCCCCAGCATTTT. As protein: CASSWGYREPNQPQHF.

The genes are TRBV4-2 and TRBJ1-1, with D hard to call. Germline loops: CDR1 LGHNA, CDR2 YNFKEQ. This CDR3 spans 13 amino acids. Trimming took 11 bases from V and 7 from J, leaving 20 bases between them. This CDR3 is CAAGSLEGIEAFF. The CDR3 DNA reads as TGTGCCGCGGGCAGTCTAGAAGGGATTGAAGCTTTCTTT.